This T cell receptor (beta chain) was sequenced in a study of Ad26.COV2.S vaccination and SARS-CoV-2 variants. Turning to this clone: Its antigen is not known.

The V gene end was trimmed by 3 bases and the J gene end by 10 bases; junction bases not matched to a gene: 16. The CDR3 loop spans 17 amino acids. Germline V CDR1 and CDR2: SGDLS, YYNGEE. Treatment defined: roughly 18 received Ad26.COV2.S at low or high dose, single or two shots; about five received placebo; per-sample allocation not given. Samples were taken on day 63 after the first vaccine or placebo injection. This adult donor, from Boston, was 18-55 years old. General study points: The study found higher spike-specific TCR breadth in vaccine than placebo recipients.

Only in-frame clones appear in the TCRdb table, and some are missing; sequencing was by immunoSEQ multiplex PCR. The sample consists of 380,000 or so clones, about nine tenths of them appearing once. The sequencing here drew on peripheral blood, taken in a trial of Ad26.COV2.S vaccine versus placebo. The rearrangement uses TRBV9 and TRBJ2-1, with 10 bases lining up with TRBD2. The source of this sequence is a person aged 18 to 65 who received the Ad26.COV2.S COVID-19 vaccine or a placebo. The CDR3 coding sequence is TGTGCCAGCAGCGCCCGGGCGGAGCGGGAGGGGTATGGGGAGCAGTTCTTC. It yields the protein CASSARAEREGYGEQFF.